This T cell receptor beta chain was captured in a study of radiation and T cells in renal cell carcinoma. About the study: Nephrectomy followed 15 Gy stereotactic body radiation by 4 weeks.

Findings and limits, study-wide: From baseline, blood top tumor clonotypes peaked at 2 weeks post-radiation. Baseline intratumoral clonotype presence is unknown without pretreatment biopsies.

The CDR3 length is 14 residues. Concerning this clone: The antigen is undetermined.

Time point here: baseline pretreatment blood. Treatment noted: 15 Gy SBRT to primary tumor, nephrectomy 4 weeks later. Radiation-treated patients gave blood at baseline, week 2 and week 4. Some clones are missing from TCRdb's copy, which holds only in-frame ones; the method was immunoSEQ multiplex PCR. The table has 150,000 or so clones, about 88% seen once. This TCR came from a woman in her 70s with renal cell carcinoma. The rearrangement links TRBV21-1 to TRBJ2-7; whether TRBD1, the table's D call, matches the DNA was not checked. TRBV21-1 represents a pseudogene. Sequenced here: blood, sampled from a patient whose treatment included radiotherapy and nephrectomy. For the CDR3, the DNA is TGTGCCAGCAGCTCCGGGACAGGGCCCTACGAGCAGTACTTC. It translates to CASSSGTGPYEQYF.